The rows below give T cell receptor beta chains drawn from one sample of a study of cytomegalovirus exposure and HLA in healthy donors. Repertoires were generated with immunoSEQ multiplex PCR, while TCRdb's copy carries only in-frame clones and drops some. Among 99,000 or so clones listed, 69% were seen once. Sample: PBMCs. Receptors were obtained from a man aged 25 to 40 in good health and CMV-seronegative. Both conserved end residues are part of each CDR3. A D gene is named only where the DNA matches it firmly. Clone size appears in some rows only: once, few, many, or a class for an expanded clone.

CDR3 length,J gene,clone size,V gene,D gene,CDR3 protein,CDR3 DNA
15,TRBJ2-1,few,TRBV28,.,CASTVSLLAYNEQFF,TGTGCCAGCACCGTATCACTCCTAGCCTACAATGAGCAGTTCTTC
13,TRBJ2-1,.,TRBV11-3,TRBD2,CASSPGLGTEQFF,TGTGCCAGCAGCCCCGGACTAGGCACTGAGCAGTTCTTC
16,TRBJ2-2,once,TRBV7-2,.,CASGNLGRTNTGELFF,TGTGCCAGCGGCAACCTTGGGAGGACGAACACCGGGGAGCTGTTTTTT
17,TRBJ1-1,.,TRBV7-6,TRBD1,CASSFVQGAGERTEAFF,TGTGCCAGCAGCTTCGTTCAGGGGGCGGGGGAGAGGACTGAAGCTTTCTTT
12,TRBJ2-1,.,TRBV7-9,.,CASNLLAGEQFF,TGTGCCAGCAACTTACTAGCTGGTGAGCAGTTCTTC
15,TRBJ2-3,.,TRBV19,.,CASSPTSSSTDTQYF,TGTGCCAGTAGCCCTACCTCTTCTAGCACAGATACGCAGTATTTT
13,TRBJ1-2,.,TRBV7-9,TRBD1,CASSLRGQDGYTF,TGTGCCAGCAGCTTAAGGGGGCAGGATGGCTACACCTTC
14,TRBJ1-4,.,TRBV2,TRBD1,CASRQGAFNEKLFF,TGTGCCAGCAGGCAGGGGGCTTTTAATGAAAAACTGTTTTTT
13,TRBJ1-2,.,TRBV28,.,CASSPPGGRGYTF,TGTGCCAGCAGTCCCCCGGGGGGTCGAGGCTACACCTTC
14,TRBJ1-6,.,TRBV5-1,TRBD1,CASSPDRGNSPLHF,TGCGCCAGCAGCCCGGACAGGGGAAATTCACCCCTCCACTTT
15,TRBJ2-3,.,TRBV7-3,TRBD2,CASSLYSGGRDTQYF,TGTGCCAGCAGCTTATATAGCGGGGGGCGAGATACGCAGTATTTT
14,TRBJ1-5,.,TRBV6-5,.,CASSYPGPNQPQHF,TGTGCCAGCAGTTACCCCGGTCCCAATCAGCCCCAGCATTTT
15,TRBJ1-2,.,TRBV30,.,CAWSDLSEGVDGYTF,TGTGCCTGGAGTGACCTCAGCGAGGGCGTGGATGGCTACACCTTC
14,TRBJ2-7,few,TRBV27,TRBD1,CASSLYRGNYEQYF,TGTGCCAGCAGTTTATACAGGGGTAATTACGAGCAGTACTTC
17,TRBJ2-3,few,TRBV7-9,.,CASSGPLAGSMPDTQYF,TGTGCCAGCAGCGGACCCCTAGCCGGGAGTATGCCAGATACGCAGTATTTT
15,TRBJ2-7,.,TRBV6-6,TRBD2,CASSYRQGGTYEQYF,TGTGCCAGCAGTTACAGGCAGGGAGGGACCTACGAGCAGTACTTC